The 23 T cell receptor beta chains below were found in one sample sequenced in a study of kidney transplant recipient with SARS-CoV-2 infection. TCRdb ran MiXCR on the reads and lists one entry per CDR3 protein. The table includes fewer than 250,000 distinct CDR3 sequences, under 35% detected once. The input for sequencing was a blood sample, taken at baseline and between days 110 and 120 from a kidney transplant recipient. These receptors came from a male patient in his thirties who had COVID-19 and was a kidney transplant recipient. Some T cells here may be from the graft donor.

This clonotype showed up many times. The gene calls are TRBV2 and TRBJ2-1; 7 nucleotides align to TRBD1. This CDR3 has 14 residues. Germline assignment: CDR1 SNHLY and CDR2 FYNNEI. V dropped 5 bases and J dropped 8; count of bases not matched to a gene: 9. The CDR3 nucleotides read TGTGCCAGCAGTTCGGGACAGCTTGAGGATGAGCAGTTCTTC. Residues: CASSSGQLEDEQFF.

The genes are TRBV19 and TRBJ1-2; unclear D gene. Trimming stripped 6 bases from V and 6 bases from J, with 8 bases between. CDR3 length: 11 amino acids. Germline CDR1 LNHDA, CDR2 SQIVND (reference sequence). CDR3 sequence reads: CASRVTDGYTF. CDR3 nucleotides: TGTGCCAGTAGGGTGACGGATGGCTACACCTTC.

This clonotype came up many times. J is TRBJ2-7 and V is TRBV9; no reliable D call. Deletions cut 0 bases from V and 6 bases from J, with 16 bases between. The length of the CDR3 is 15 residues. Germline values: CDR1 SGDLS, CDR2 YYNGEE. The CDR3 sequence is CASSVGSRMLGEQYF. The CDR3 DNA reads TGTGCCAGCAGCGTAGGATCTAGAATGTTGGGCGAGCAGTACTTC.

The table lists this clonotype with many counts. This chain connects TRBV11-3 to TRBJ1-2; no firm D call. Looked up from germline, CDR1 is SGHNT and CDR2 is YENEEA. The CDR3 has 17 residues. Trimming removed 5 bases at V and 4 bases at J, with 23 bases between. In DNA form, the CDR3 reads TGTGCCAGCAGCACGAGGTTCGATCTCGGAAAGACCTATGGCTACACCTTC. Translated, it gives CASSTRFDLGKTYGYTF.

There are many counts of this clonotype. The V gene is TRBV2, the J gene TRBJ2-7, with D perhaps TRBD1 (7 bases). Deletions cut 3 bases from V and 7 bases from J, with 13 bases between. Germline lookup yields CDR1 SNHLY and CDR2 FYNNEI. This CDR3 comprises 13 residues. This CDR3 is CASSDSGGPEQYF. Here the CDR3 DNA reads TGTGCCAGCAGTGATTCAGGGGGGCCTGAGCAGTACTTC.

In the case of this clonotype: One base away lies a much larger clone, so this may be a sequencing read error. The chain links TRBV6-5 to TRBJ1-4; the match to TRBD1 covers 7 bases. Germline CDR1 and CDR2: MNHEY and SVGAGI. The CDR3 sequence is 15 residues long. After removal of 8 bases from V and 7 bases from J, the junction contained 13 bases not matched to a gene. In nucleotides, the CDR3 is TGTGCCAGCGATACCGACAGGGCTCTAGGTGAAAAACTGTTTTTT. Its protein is CASDTDRALGEKLFF.

Notes on this clonotype: A read error may explain this, as a much larger clone is one base away. This rearrangement joins TRBV20-1 to TRBJ2-4, with D possibly called TRBD1 or TRBD2 (5 bases each). The CDR3 runs 16 residues. Germline V gene lookup returns CDR1 DFQATT and CDR2 SNEGSKA (reference sequence). Trimming stripped 3 bases from V and 3 bases from J, with 18 bases between. CDR3 in DNA: TGCAGTGCTAGGGGACCTCTAAAACTAGTCAAAAACATTCAGTACTTC. This gives the protein CSARGPLKLVKNIQYF.

A word on this clonotype: Being one base from a much bigger clone, this may be a read error. CDR3 sequence (DNA): TGTGCCAGCTGGGGAAGCTATGGCTGCACCTTC. Translated, it gives CASWGSYGCTF. This rearrangement joins TRBV9 to TRBJ1-2; D gene ambiguous. This CDR3 region has 11 residues. Germline V gene lookup returns CDR1 SGDLS and CDR2 YYNGEE.

The table lists this clonotype with many counts. The gene calls are TRBV5-8 and TRBJ1-1; D gene unclear. Trimming left V 2 bases short and J 1 base short, with 6 bases between. CDR1 and CDR2 from the germline V gene are SGHTS and YDEGEE. This CDR3 is built from 13 residues. This chain's CDR3 is CASSLIRNTEAFF. CDR3 sequence (DNA): TGTGCCAGCAGCTTAATAAGGAACACTGAAGCTTTCTTT.

To note about this clonotype: Relative to the germline gene, one junction end is altered; a read error may explain this. This chain's CDR3 is CASSRTSGTDMQYF. Written as DNA, the CDR3 is TGCGCCAGCAGCCGGACTAGCGGCACAGATATGCAGTATTTT. The rearrangement joins TRBV5-1 to TRBJ2-3; 10 nucleotides align to TRBD2. The germline V gene has CDR1 SGHRS and CDR2 YFSETQ. The CDR3 runs to 14 residues.

In regard to this clonotype: A much larger clone lies one base from this, so it may be a read error. The rearrangement uses TRBV5-1 and TRBJ2-7; D may be TRBD2 (5 bases). The CDR3 is 15 amino acids. The V gene's germline CDR1 is SGHRS and CDR2 YFSETQ. CDR3 protein: CASGLEAGSLYEQYF. The DNA of the CDR3 is TGCGCCAGCGGCTTGGAGGCCGGCAGCCTCTACGAGCAGTACTTC.

This clonotype was seen once. A much larger clone differs by one base, so this may be a read error. CDR3 region: CANSPGVGAEEETQYF. The CDR3 DNA sequence: TGTGCCAACAGCCCAGGAGTTGGGGCTGAGGAGGAGACCCAGTACTTC. V usage is TRBV14 and J usage is TRBJ2-5; a possible D gene is TRBD1 (5 bases). The CDR3 runs to 16 residues. Germline V gene sequence: CDR1 SGHDN, CDR2 FVKESK.

This clonotype was seen repeatedly, ten times or more. This chain connects TRBV3-1 to TRBJ2-5; D gene uncertain. The V end lost 5 bases, the J end lost 5 bases, and 24 bases lay between the germline ends. CDR1 is LGHDT and CDR2 is YNNKEL in the germline V gene (reference sequence). The CDR3 covers 17 residues. The CDR3, as DNA: TGTGCCAGCAGCAAAGTGGGTCCCATTTCTTTCTCTGAGACCCAGTACTTC. Translation: CASSKVGPISFSETQYF.

This clonotype was detected many times. This chain connects TRBV20-1 to TRBJ2-3; 7 nucleotides line up with TRBD2. The germline V gene encodes CDR1 DFQATT and CDR2 SNEGSKA (reference sequence). With V trimmed by 5 bases and J by 1 base, 6 bases remained unmatched. This CDR3 is 14 amino acids long. The CDR3, as DNA: TGCAGTGCTCCCTGGGAGGGTCGCACAGATACGCAGTATTTT. Its protein product is CSAPWEGRTDTQYF.

This clonotype was detected many times. The CDR3 loop reads CASSLTSTASSPYEQYF. In DNA form, the CDR3 reads TGCGCCAGCAGCCTGACATCGACAGCATCGTCCCCCTACGAGCAGTACTTC. The chain is built from TRBV5-1 and TRBJ2-7; the D gene is possibly TRBD1 (5 bases). Germline assignment: CDR1 SGHRS and CDR2 YFSETQ. V was cut by 4 bases and J by 2 bases, with 22 bases left in between. CDR3 length equals 17 residues.

Concerning this clonotype itself: This sequence may be a read error, since a much larger clone differs from it by one base. The chain joins TRBV3-1 to TRBJ2-1, with D perhaps being TRBD1 or TRBD2 (5 bases each). V was pared by 5 bases and J by 4 bases, with 12 bases between. CDR3 length equals 14 residues. Germline V gene lookup returns CDR1 LGHDT and CDR2 YNNKEL (reference sequence). The DNA for the CDR3 is TGTGCCAGCAGCGAAGGGGACGAGTACAATGAGCAGTTCTTC. It translates to CASSEGDEYNEQFF.

V gene TRBV7-8 combines with J gene TRBJ1-2; D remains unclear. The CDR3 is made up of 17 amino acids. Germline V gives CDR1 SGHVS, CDR2 FQNEAQ. V was trimmed by 4 bases and J by 4 bases, leaving 22 bases between them. The CDR3 region has the DNA TGTGCCAGCAGCTCTTTAGAGTTTACCCGAAAGACCTATGGCTACACCTTC. Translation: CASSSLEFTRKTYGYTF. The full variable domain, rest sourced from reference TRBV7-8 and TRBJ1-2, is GAGVSQSPRYKVAKRGQDVALRCDPISGHVSLFWYQQALGQGPEFLTYFQNEAQLDKSGLPSDRFFAERPEGSVSTLKIQRTQQEDSAVYLCASSSLEFTRKTYGYTFGSGTRLTVV.

This clonotype was detected many times. The chain uses TRBV7-6 and TRBJ1-2, with D unresolved. Per germline, CDR1 SGHVS and CDR2 FNYEAQ. The V and J ends lost 5 bases and 4 bases respectively, with 23 bases between them. The CDR3 runs 17 residues. The CDR3, as DNA: TGTGCCAGCAGCGAACTGATTGAATCTCGAAAGACCTATGGCTACACCTTC. Translation: CASSELIESRKTYGYTF.

A remark on this clonotype: A read error may be the cause here, since a much bigger clone is one base away. The CDR3 carries no conserved terminal phenylalanine or tryptophan, so it likely arises from a read error. V and J are TRBV19 and TRBJ1-2; 10 nucleotides line up with TRBD1. CDR3 length: 16 residues. V dropped 7 bases and J dropped 8; count of bases not matched to a gene: 16. Germline CDR1 and CDR2: LNHDA and SQIVND (reference sequence). The CDR3 region has the DNA TGTGCCAGTATCCGCCGCGGGGACAGGGGTAGGCAGGGCTACACCCTC. Translated, it gives CASIRRGDRGRQGYTL.

This clonotype was observed many times. This chain links TRBV28 with TRBJ1-6; the D gene is possibly TRBD1 (5 bases). The CDR3 is 15 amino acids. From germline, CDR1 is MDHEN and CDR2 SYDVKM. Trimming took off 7 bases at V and 14 bases at J, with 24 bases between the two ends. CDR3 residues: CASTNGGRAYETLHF. CDR3 DNA sequence: TGTGCCAGCACCAACGGGGGACGGGCCTACGAAACCCTCCACTTT.

This clonotype was seen a handful of times. The chain couples TRBV3-1 to TRBJ2-3; TRBD2 aligns across 8 bases. V was pared by 1 base and J by 5 bases, with 5 bases of the junction left unmatched. There are 15 residues in the CDR3. Germline-derived CDR1 and CDR2 are LGHDT and YNNKEL (reference sequence). The CDR3: CASSQVGGAKDTQYF. As DNA, the CDR3 is TGTGCCAGCAGCCAAGTCGGGGGGGCAAAAGATACGCAGTATTTT.

This clonotype was observed at least ten times. The chain employs TRBV6-5 and TRBJ1-5; 7 bases are shared with TRBD1. The germline V gene encodes CDR1 MNHEY and CDR2 SVGAGI. This CDR3 is 13 amino acids long. The trim removed 5 bases at V and 6 bases at J, leaving 4 bases unmatched. The CDR3 loop is CASSRGGSQPQHF. CDR3 nucleotide sequence: TGTGCCAGCAGTAGAGGGGGCTCTCAGCCCCAGCATTTT.

Of note for this clonotype: A much larger clone differs by one base, so this may be a read error. The gene calls are TRBV4-2 and TRBJ2-5; TRBD2 might be the D (6 bases). Matching the DNA end better, TRBJ2-7 makes the J call doubtful. CDR1 is LGHNA and CDR2 is YNFKEQ in the germline V gene. The CDR3 length is 15 residues. CDR3 loop: CASSQVAGRTYEQYF. The CDR3, as DNA: TGTGCCAGCAGCCAAGTGGCGGGGAGAACCTACGAGCAGTACTTC.